This passage covers 21 T cell receptor beta chains from one sample sequenced in a study of blood T cell repertoires in COVID-19. The protocol was immunoSEQ multiplex PCR, while the TCRdb copy is restricted to in-frame clones and leaves out a portion. The sample yields around 330,000 clones, approximately 89% seen once. The specimen was peripheral blood. Source of these receptors: a woman in her 30s with COVID-19, enrolled during active disease.

DNA for the CDR3: TGTGCCAGAGGGGGGCAGGGGGAGAAGTCCAAAAACATTCAGTACTTC. The encoded protein is CARGGQGEKSKNIQYF. The chain carries TRBV19 and TRBJ2-4, with D possibly TRBD1 on 7 matching bases. V lost 9 bases to trimming and J lost 2 bases, with 20 bases between them. CDR3 length: 16 residues. Germline V gene sequence: CDR1 LNHDA, CDR2 SQIVND (reference sequence).

The rearrangement uses TRBV19 and TRBJ2-2; possible D gene TRBD1, 5 bases. With 0 bases removed from V and 0 bases from J, the gap between germline ends came to 5 bases. CDR1 LNHDA and CDR2 SQIVND come from the germline V gene (reference sequence). This CDR3 comprises 15 residues. CDR3 loop: CASSIDRANTGELFF. CDR3 DNA sequence: TGTGCCAGTAGTATAGACAGGGCGAACACCGGGGAGCTGTTTTTT. The full variable domain, completed using reference TRBV19 and TRBJ2-2, is DGGITQSPKYLFRKEGQNVTLSCEQNLNHDAMYWYRQDPGQGLRLIYYSQIVNDFQKGDIAEGYSVSREKKESFPLTVTSAQKNPTAFYLCASSIDRANTGELFFGEGSRLTVL.

This clone was recorded only once. The chain couples TRBV7-8 to TRBJ1-1; maybe TRBD1 (6 bases). Between the trimmed V and J ends, which lost 6 bases and 4 bases, there was a span of 18 bases. Germline V lookup: CDR1 SGHVS, CDR2 FQNEAQ. This CDR3 is 15 amino acids long. CDR3 DNA sequence: TGTGCCAGCAGACCAATAATAGGGGGGGTCACTGAAGCTTTCTTT. It yields the protein CASRPIIGGVTEAFF. The variable domain in full, completed from reference TRBV7-8 and TRBJ1-1, reads GAGVSQSPRYKVAKRGQDVALRCDPISGHVSLFWYQQALGQGPEFLTYFQNEAQLDKSGLPSDRFFAERPEGSVSTLKIQRTQQEDSAVYLCASRPIIGGVTEAFFGQGTRLTVV.

The V call is TRBV30, the J call TRBJ1-3; D gene uncertain. Germline-derived CDR1 and CDR2 are GTSNPN and SVGIG (reference sequence). Deletions cut 2 bases from V and 0 bases from J, with 14 bases between. The CDR3 is 16 amino acids. CDR3 in amino acids: CAWSMSDGSSGNTIYF. The CDR3 DNA sequence: TGTGCCTGGAGTATGTCGGACGGGAGCTCTGGAAACACCATATATTTT. Based on the CDR3 plus reference TRBV30 and TRBJ1-3, the full variable domain is SQTIHQWPATLVQPVGSPLSLECTVEGTSNPNLYWYRQAAGRGLQLLFYSVGIGQISSEVPQNLSASRPQDRQFILSSKKLLLSDSGFYLCAWSMSDGSSGNTIYFGEGSWLTVV.

This clone occurred once. This rearrangement joins TRBV3-1 (or the pseudogene TRBV3-2) to TRBJ1-6, with 9 bases matching TRBD1. The germline V gene encodes CDR1 LGHDT and CDR2 YNNKEL (reference sequence). CDR3 length: 20 amino acids. Trimming cost V 10 bases and J 0 bases; bases outside gene matches: 19. The CDR3 loop reads CATMFKGQGSPRSYNSPLHF. CDR3 nucleotide sequence: TGTGCCACCATGTTTAAAGGACAGGGGTCGCCCCGCTCCTATAATTCACCCCTCCACTTT.

In its sample, this clone was seen many times. The chain carries TRBV11-3 and TRBJ2-7, with 8 bases lining up with TRBD1. From germline, CDR1 is SGHNT and CDR2 YENEEA. V lost 5 bases, J lost 3 bases, and 6 bases stayed unmatched. The CDR3 runs 14 residues. Here the CDR3 DNA reads TGTGCCAGCAGCCCCCGACAGGGGAACTACGAGCAGTACTTC. Its protein is CASSPRQGNYEQYF.

In DNA, the CDR3 is TGCGCCAGCAGCTTGATCCAGGGCGGTTTTTACGAGCAGTACTTC. It is translated as CASSLIQGGFYEQYF. The V and J genes are TRBV5-1 and TRBJ2-7; D is perhaps TRBD1 (5 bases). V lost 1 base, J lost 4 bases, and 15 bases lay in between. CDR1 and CDR2 (germline): SGHRS, YFSETQ. The CDR3 is made up of 15 amino acids.

The rearrangement links TRBV5-1 to TRBJ2-1; 7 bases align to TRBD1. Germline lookup yields CDR1 SGHRS and CDR2 YFSETQ. With 5 bases clipped from V and 0 bases from J, the junction kept 2 bases outside the gene matches. The CDR3 spans 14 residues. CDR3 amino acids: CASRGGNSYNEQFF. The DNA for the CDR3 is TGCGCCAGCAGAGGGGGCAACTCCTACAATGAGCAGTTCTTC. Full variable domain (rest looked up from reference TRBV5-1 and TRBJ2-1): KAGVTQTPRYLIKTRGQQVTLSCSPISGHRSVSWYQQTPGQGLQFLFEYFSETQRNKGNFPGRFSGRQFSNSRSEMNVSTLELGDSALYLCASRGGNSYNEQFFGPGTRLTVL.

The CDR3 reads CASCRGAVDTQYF. CDR3 sequence (DNA): TGTGCCAGCTGCCGGGGGGCGGTGGATACGCAGTATTTT. The V call is TRBV7-9, the J call TRBJ2-3; D may be TRBD2 (7 bases). V lost 8 bases to trimming and J lost 6 bases, with 15 bases between them. This CDR3 has 13 residues. Germline CDR1 SEHNR, CDR2 FQNEAQ (reference sequence).

This clone was counted only a few times. J is TRBJ2-7 and V is TRBV29-1; the match to TRBD1 covers 7 bases. This CDR3 contains 12 residues. In germline, CDR1 is SQVTM, CDR2 ANQGSEA. J was trimmed by 2 bases and V by 7 bases; bases with no gene match: 5. The CDR3 here is CSAGTETYEQYF. In DNA form, the CDR3 reads TGCAGCGCCGGGACAGAGACCTACGAGCAGTACTTC.

This clone has just one count. The chain combines TRBV6-2 or TRBV6-3 with TRBJ1-3; D gene uncertain. V gave up 5 bases and J gave up 0 bases, with 5 bases separating them. The germline V gene has CDR1 MNHEY and CDR2 SVGEGT. CDR3 length: 13 residues. Written as DNA, the CDR3 is TGTGCCAGCAGTAGCGGCTCTGGAAACACCATATATTTT. Translated, it gives CASSSGSGNTIYF.

The V gene is TRBV28, the J gene TRBJ2-5; tentative D call: TRBD2 (6 bases). The CDR3 is 14 amino acids. CDR1 and CDR2 from the germline V gene are MDHEN and SYDVKM. The V gene lost 5 bases and the J gene lost 4 bases, with 14 bases spanning the gap. The CDR3 bases are TGTGCCAGCAGTCTCCTCGGGACTCGAGAGACCCAGTACTTC. It encodes CASSLLGTRETQYF.

The rearrangement joins TRBV2 to TRBJ1-2; D unresolved. CDR1 and CDR2 from the germline V gene are SNHLY and FYNNEI. With 7 bases removed from V and 4 bases from J, the gap between germline ends came to 10 bases. The CDR3 runs 12 residues. CDR3 loop: CASKRSSYGYTF. CDR3 nucleotides: TGTGCCAGCAAGAGGTCGTCCTATGGCTACACCTTC.

The V gene is TRBV2, the J gene TRBJ2-7; 9 nucleotides line up with TRBD1. V trimming: 6 bases; J trimming: 6 bases; junction bases outside the gene matches: 12. Germline V lookup: CDR1 SNHLY, CDR2 FYNNEI. This CDR3 region has 15 residues. Here the CDR3 reads CASSAGTGPLGEQYF. Written as DNA, the CDR3 is TGTGCCAGCAGCGCAGGGACAGGGCCCCTGGGCGAGCAGTACTTC.

V usage is TRBV4-2 and J usage is TRBJ2-3; 7 nucleotides line up with TRBD2. The CDR3 length is 14 residues. After removal of 4 bases from V and 0 bases from J, the junction contained 1 base not matched to a gene. Germline CDR1 and CDR2: LGHNA and YNFKEQ. CDR3 nucleotides: TGTGCCAGCAGCCCGACTAGCAGCACAGATACGCAGTATTTT. It encodes CASSPTSSTDTQYF.

The genes are TRBV6-1 and TRBJ1-1, with 7 bases fitting TRBD1. Germline V gene lookup returns CDR1 MNHNS and CDR2 SASEGT. Trimming removed 3 bases from V and 11 bases from J; junction bases left unmatched: 15. The CDR3 extends over 15 amino acids. CDR3 sequence: CASSDPASGTAGAFF. In DNA form, the CDR3 reads TGTGCCAGCAGTGACCCAGCTTCCGGGACAGCAGGCGCTTTCTTT.

The chain has TRBV10-3 and TRBJ1-3, with a tentative D call TRBD1 (6 bases). Germline loops: CDR1 ENHRY, CDR2 SYGVKD. This CDR3 comprises 15 residues. V lost 6 bases, J lost 0 bases, and 12 bases lay in between. The CDR3 DNA is TGTGCCATCAGATCGGACAGCCACTCTGGAAACACCATATATTTT. Translating gives CAIRSDSHSGNTIYF.

The gene calls are TRBV3-1 (or the pseudogene TRBV3-2) and TRBJ2-2; the D gene is possibly TRBD1 (6 bases). V lost 1 base and J 0 bases, leaving 6 bases between the germline ends. Germline CDR1 reads LGHDT; CDR2 reads YNNKEL (reference sequence). The CDR3 consists of 15 residues. The CDR3 is CASSQGTANTGELFF. The CDR3 region has the DNA TGTGCCAGCAGCCAAGGGACAGCGAACACCGGGGAGCTGTTTTTT.

This clone was found a few times. This rearrangement joins TRBV6-2 or TRBV6-3 to TRBJ1-1; a possible D gene is TRBD1 (5 bases). CDR3 length: 14 residues. Germline V gene sequence: CDR1 MNHEY, CDR2 SVGEGT. The V end lost 2 bases, the J end lost 3 bases, and 10 bases lay between the germline ends. The DNA of the CDR3 is TGTGCCAGCAGTTACAATCAGGGTTACACTGAAGCTTTCTTT. Its protein product is CASSYNQGYTEAFF.

The V and J genes are TRBV19 and TRBJ1-1; a weak D match, TRBD1 (5 bases). Germline CDR1 is LNHDA and CDR2 is SQIVND (reference sequence). V was pared by 1 base and J by 8 bases, with 11 bases between. This CDR3 comprises 13 residues. CDR3 region: CASSIVHRREAFF. CDR3 coding DNA: TGTGCCAGTAGTATAGTCCACAGGCGCGAAGCTTTCTTT.

This chain uses TRBV10-1 with TRBJ2-5; 7 nucleotides agree with TRBD1. V was clipped by 4 bases and J by 3 bases; unmatched bases: 5. The CDR3 is made up of 14 amino acids. Per germline, CDR1 WNHNN and CDR2 SYGVQD (reference sequence). CDR3 DNA: TGCGCCAGCAGTGCTCGAGGGGGCAAAGAGACCCAGTACTTC. This encodes CASSARGGKETQYF.